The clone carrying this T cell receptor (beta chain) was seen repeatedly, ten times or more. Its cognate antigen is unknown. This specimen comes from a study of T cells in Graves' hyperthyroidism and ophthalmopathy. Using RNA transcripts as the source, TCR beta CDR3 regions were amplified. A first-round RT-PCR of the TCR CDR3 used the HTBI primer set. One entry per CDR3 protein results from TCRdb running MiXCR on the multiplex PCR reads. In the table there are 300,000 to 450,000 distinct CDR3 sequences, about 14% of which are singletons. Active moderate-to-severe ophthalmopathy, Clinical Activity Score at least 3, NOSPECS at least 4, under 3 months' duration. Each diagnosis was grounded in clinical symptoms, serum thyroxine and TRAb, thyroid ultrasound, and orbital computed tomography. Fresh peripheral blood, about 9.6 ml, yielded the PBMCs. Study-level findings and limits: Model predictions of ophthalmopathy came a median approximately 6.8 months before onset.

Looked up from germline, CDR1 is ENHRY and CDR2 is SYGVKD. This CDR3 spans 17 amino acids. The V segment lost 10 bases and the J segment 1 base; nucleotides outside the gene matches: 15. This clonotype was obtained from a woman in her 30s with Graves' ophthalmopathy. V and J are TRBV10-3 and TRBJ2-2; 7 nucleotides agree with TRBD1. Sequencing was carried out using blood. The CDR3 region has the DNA TGTGCCACCCTTCCCGGGACAGCGACCCGGAACACCGGGGAGCTGTTTTTT. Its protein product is CATLPGTATRNTGELFF.